Listed below are T cell receptor beta chains from one sample, sequenced in a study of T cell responses to AZD1222 COVID-19 vaccine. Profiling relied on immunoSEQ multiplex PCR, and the TCRdb table lists in-frame clones only, not all of them. The sample shows fewer than 130,000 clones, around 90% of them seen only once. The material was peripheral blood, obtained 28 days after the second AZD1222 dose. These receptors came from an adult who received the AZD1222 COVID-19 vaccine. CDR3s include the opening cysteine and the closing phenylalanine or tryptophan. D genes are given only for firm matches. Rows may omit the clone size; those that give it use once, few, many or a size class.

v_call	d_call	j_call	clone_size	cdr3_nt	cdr3_aa
TRBV11-2	TRBD2	TRBJ2-7	NA	TGTGCCAGCAGCCCGCCCTCAAGGGAGGGCCATTACGAGCAGTACTTC	CASSPPSREGHYEQYF
TRBV6-5	NA	TRBJ1-1	NA	TGTGCCAGCAGACAGTCCATGAACACTGAAGCTTTCTTT	CASRQSMNTEAFF
TRBV7-2	NA	TRBJ1-1	NA	TGTGCCAGCAGCCCTCAACAGGGAAACACTGAAGCTTTCTTT	CASSPQQGNTEAFF
TRBV5-1	NA	TRBJ2-1	few	TGCGCCAGCAAGATTTCCCCGTCCTACAATGAGCAGTTCTTC	CASKISPSYNEQFF
TRBV10-3	NA	TRBJ1-5	NA	TGTGCCATCAGTGGTAGTAGCAATCAGCCCCAGCATTTT	CAISGSSNQPQHF
TRBV14	NA	TRBJ2-5	NA	TGTGCCAGCAGCCAAGAACGGGCAGCCGAAAATTTGGAGACCCAGTACTTC	CASSQERAAENLETQYF
TRBV7-3	NA	TRBJ2-3	NA	TGTGCCAGCAGCTCCCATGGAAGCAGATACACAGATACGCAGTATTTT	CASSSHGSRYTDTQYF
TRBV12-3/TRBV12-4	NA	TRBJ2-7	NA	TGTGCCAGCGGATCCTACGAGCAGTACTTC	CASGSYEQYF
TRBV6-5	TRBD2	TRBJ2-3	NA	TGTGCCACCGTAGCGGGAGGTCGCACAGATACGCAGTATTTT	CATVAGGRTDTQYF
TRBV7-9	TRBD2	TRBJ2-7	NA	TGTGCCAGCAGCAGAGGGACTAGCGGGATTTTCGAGCAGTACTTC	CASSRGTSGIFEQYF
TRBV10-3	NA	TRBJ2-3	NA	TGTGCCATCGATAATTTTCGTGGGAGCACAGATACGCAGTATTTT	CAIDNFRGSTDTQYF
TRBV3-1/TRBV3-2	NA	TRBJ1-1	NA	TGTGCCAGCAGCCAGCAGTTGGGCACTGAAGCTTTCTTT	CASSQQLGTEAFF
TRBV5-1	TRBD2	TRBJ2-1	NA	TGCGCCAGCAGCTTCGCTCCGACCGGGACTAGCTCCTACAATGAGCAGTTCTTC	CASSFAPTGTSSYNEQFF
TRBV28	NA	TRBJ2-5	NA	TGTGCCATTGCGGGTTCCCTTCAAGAGACCCAGTACTTC	CAIAGSLQETQYF
TRBV28	NA	TRBJ2-7	NA	TGTGCCAGCAGCACCGGGCTACCAGGGTACGAGCAGTACTTC	CASSTGLPGYEQYF
TRBV30	NA	TRBJ2-7	NA	TGTGCCTGGACTGAGGGACGGAGGATGTACGAGCAGTACTTC	CAWTEGRRMYEQYF
TRBV10-3	TRBD1	TRBJ1-1	NA	TGTGCCATCAGCAAGGGACAGGGCTGGGACGACACTGAAGCTTTCTTT	CAISKGQGWDDTEAFF
TRBV25-1	TRBD1	TRBJ2-7	NA	TGTGCCAGCAGTACCGGGACAGGGAACTACGAGCAGTACTTC	CASSTGTGNYEQYF
TRBV19	TRBD1	TRBJ1-2	few	TGTGCCAGTACCCCCCAGACAGGGGCAAACTATGGCTACACCTTC	CASTPQTGANYGYTF
TRBV10-3	NA	TRBJ1-3	NA	TGTGCCATCAGTGATCCTCGAGGTTGGTCTGGAAACACCATATATTTT	CAISDPRGWSGNTIYF
TRBV27	NA	TRBJ2-7	NA	TGTGCCAGCAGTGCCCTAAGAGTATCCTCCTACGAGCAGTACTTC	CASSALRVSSYEQYF
TRBV5-4	NA	TRBJ2-1	NA	TGTGCCAGCAGCTTGGTCGCGGGAACCTACAATGAGCAGTTCTTC	CASSLVAGTYNEQFF
TRBV12-3/TRBV12-4	NA	TRBJ1-4	NA	TGTGCCAGCAGTGGGGCAGTTAATGAAAAACTGTTTTTT	CASSGAVNEKLFF
TRBV5-4	TRBD1	TRBJ1-1	NA	TGTGCCAGCAGCTTGATAGGGGGCTGGACTGAAGCTTTCTTT	CASSLIGGWTEAFF
TRBV7-6	NA	TRBJ1-1	NA	TGTGCCAGCAGCTTAGGAGCTCGACCGAACACTGAAGCTTTCTTT	CASSLGARPNTEAFF
TRBV3-1/TRBV3-2	TRBD1	TRBJ2-1	NA	TGTGCCAGCAGCCCCAGGGGGCTCTCCTACAATGAGCAGTTCTTC	CASSPRGLSYNEQFF
TRBV5-1	NA	TRBJ1-4	NA	TGCGCCAGCAGTTTACTCGCGACAGGTGCAACTAATGAAAAACTGTTTTTT	CASSLLATGATNEKLFF
TRBV6-5	NA	TRBJ1-1	NA	TGTGCCAGCAGTTACGATGGGGTTACTGAAGCTTTCTTT	CASSYDGVTEAFF
TRBV9	NA	TRBJ2-3	NA	TGTGCCAGCAGCGTAGGGGGTAGCGGCACAGATACGCAGTATTTT	CASSVGGSGTDTQYF
TRBV2	NA	TRBJ2-7	NA	TGTGCCAGCAGCAGTGGGAGTCTCTCCTACGAGCAGTACTTC	CASSSGSLSYEQYF
TRBV11-3	TRBD2	TRBJ2-2	NA	TGTGCCAGCAGCGGGCTAGCGGCGAACACCGGGGAGCTGTTTTTT	CASSGLAANTGELFF
TRBV28	TRBD2	TRBJ2-7	few	TGTGCCAGCGACCGTCTAGCGGGAGGGACCAACGAGCAGTACTTC	CASDRLAGGTNEQYF
TRBV5-1	TRBD1	TRBJ1-2	NA	TGCGCCAGCGCCGGGACAGGGGGCGTCTATGGCTACACCTTC	CASAGTGGVYGYTF
TRBV10-2	NA	TRBJ1-6	NA	TGCGCCAGCACCCCGGAGGTTTATCAAGGTTCACCCCTCCACTTT	CASTPEVYQGSPLHF
TRBV7-9	TRBD2	TRBJ2-2	once	TGTGCCAGCAGCCCAACTAGCGGGATTGACACCGGGGAGCTGTTTTTT	CASSPTSGIDTGELFF
TRBV11-2	TRBD1	TRBJ2-7	NA	TGTGCCAGCAGCGGCCGGGACAGGGCTATCTACGAGCAGTACTTC	CASSGRDRAIYEQYF
TRBV5-6	NA	TRBJ1-2	NA	TGTGCCAGCAGCTTGGCTCAGAGCCAGTCCGCCTACACCTTC	CASSLAQSQSAYTF
TRBV5-6	TRBD2	TRBJ2-1	once	TGTGCCAGCAGGACTAGCGGGTACTACAATGAGCAGTTCTTC	CASRTSGYYNEQFF
TRBV18	NA	TRBJ2-6	NA	TGTGCCAGCTCACTATCCCTTGGACGCTCCGGGCCTGGGGCCAACGTCCTGACTTTC	CASSLSLGRSGPGANVLTF
TRBV9	NA	TRBJ1-3	once	TGTGCCAGCAGCGGCGTCCGGGACCTTGTTAGAAACACCATATATTTT	CASSGVRDLVRNTIYF
TRBV7-9	NA	TRBJ2-7	NA	TGTGCCAGCAGCTTCCTGCAGGGCCCGTACGAGCAGTACTTC	CASSFLQGPYEQYF
TRBV29-1	NA	TRBJ2-7	NA	TGCAGCGTTAATCTTGTAGTTAGGGGGTACGAGCAGTACTTC	CSVNLVVRGYEQYF
TRBV3-1/TRBV3-2	NA	TRBJ1-2	NA	TGTGCCAGCAGTCAAGCGGGGGAGACTAACTATGGCTACACCTTC	CASSQAGETNYGYTF